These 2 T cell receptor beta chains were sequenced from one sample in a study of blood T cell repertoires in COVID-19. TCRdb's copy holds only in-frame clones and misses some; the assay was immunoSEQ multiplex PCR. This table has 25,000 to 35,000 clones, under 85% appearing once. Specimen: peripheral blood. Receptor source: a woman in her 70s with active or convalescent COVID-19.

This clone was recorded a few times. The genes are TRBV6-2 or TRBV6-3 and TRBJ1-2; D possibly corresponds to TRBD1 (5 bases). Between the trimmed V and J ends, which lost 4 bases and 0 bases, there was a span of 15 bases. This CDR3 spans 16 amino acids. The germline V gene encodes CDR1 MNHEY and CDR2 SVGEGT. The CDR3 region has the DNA TGTGCCAGCAGTTCCCTCGACAGCCGGACTAACTATGGCTACACCTTC. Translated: CASSSLDSRTNYGYTF.

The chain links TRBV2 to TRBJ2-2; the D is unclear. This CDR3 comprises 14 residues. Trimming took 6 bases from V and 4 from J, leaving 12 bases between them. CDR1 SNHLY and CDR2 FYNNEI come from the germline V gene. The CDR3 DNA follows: TGTGCCAGCAGAAACCCCTCGAGCACCGGGGAGCTGTTTTTT. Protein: CASRNPSSTGELFF.